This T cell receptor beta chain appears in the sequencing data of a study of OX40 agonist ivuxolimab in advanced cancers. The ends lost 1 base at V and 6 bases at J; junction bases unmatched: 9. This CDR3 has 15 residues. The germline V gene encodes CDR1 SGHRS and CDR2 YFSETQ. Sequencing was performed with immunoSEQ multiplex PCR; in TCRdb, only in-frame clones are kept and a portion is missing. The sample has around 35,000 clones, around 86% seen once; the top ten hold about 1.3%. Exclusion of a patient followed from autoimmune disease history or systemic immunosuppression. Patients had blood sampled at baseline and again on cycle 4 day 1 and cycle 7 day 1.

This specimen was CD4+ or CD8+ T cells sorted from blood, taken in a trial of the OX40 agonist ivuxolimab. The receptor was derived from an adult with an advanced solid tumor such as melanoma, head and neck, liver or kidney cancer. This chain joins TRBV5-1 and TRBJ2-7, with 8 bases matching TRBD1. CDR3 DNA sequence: TGCGCCAGCAGCTTGACCGGACAGGGTGTGAGCGAGCAGTACTTC. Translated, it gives CASSLTGQGVSEQYF. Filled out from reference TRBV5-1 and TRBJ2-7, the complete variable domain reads KAGVTQTPRYLIKTRGQQVTLSCSPISGHRSVSWYQQTPGQGLQFLFEYFSETQRNKGNFPGRFSGRQFSNSRSEMNVSTLELGDSALYLCASSLTGQGVSEQYFGPGTRLTVT.